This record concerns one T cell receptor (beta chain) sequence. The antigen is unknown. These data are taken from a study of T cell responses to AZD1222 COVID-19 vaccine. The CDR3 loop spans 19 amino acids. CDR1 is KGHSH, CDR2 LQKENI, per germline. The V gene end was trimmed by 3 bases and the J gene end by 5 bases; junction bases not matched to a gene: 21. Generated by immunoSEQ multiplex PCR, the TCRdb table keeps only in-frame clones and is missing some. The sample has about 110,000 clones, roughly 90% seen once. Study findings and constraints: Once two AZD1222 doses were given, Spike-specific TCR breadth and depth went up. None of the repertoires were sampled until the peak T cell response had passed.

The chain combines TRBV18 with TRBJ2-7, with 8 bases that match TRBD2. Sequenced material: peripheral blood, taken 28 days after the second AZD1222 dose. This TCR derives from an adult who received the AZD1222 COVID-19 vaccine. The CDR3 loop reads CASSPRRSGGPNFSHEQYF. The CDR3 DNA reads TGTGCCAGCTCACCCAGAAGGTCGGGAGGGCCTAATTTTTCCCACGAGCAGTACTTC.